Listed below are T cell receptor beta chains from one sample, sequenced in a study of T cell clones after liver transplantation. TCRdb's copy holds only in-frame clones and misses some; the assay was immunoSEQ multiplex PCR. Found here are 93,000 or so clones, around 80% of them singletons; the top ten hold around 3%. This sample comprised CD4+ T cells from blood, obtained approximately 45 months after liver transplant. The receptors here all came from a human patient who received a liver transplant. These T cells may partly come from the graft donor. The conserved cysteine and the conserved F or W are not part of the CDR3 here. Fields, in order: J gene, V gene, CDR3 protein.

J: TRBJ2-3; V: TRBV4-1; CDR3: ASSHFPGGGNTDTQY
J: TRBJ1-1; V: TRBV5-1; CDR3: ASSLFTDAEAF
J: TRBJ1-5; V: TRBV28; CDR3: ASSPMVQGNQPQH
J: TRBJ2-3; V: TRBV18; CDR3: ASSPRGTTDGTQY
J: TRBJ1-2; V: TRBV28; CDR3: ASSSPGLNYGYT
J: TRBJ2-5; V: TRBV7-3; CDR3: ASSLDREGTQY
J: TRBJ2-5; V: TRBV2; CDR3: ASSSGQGRSEETQY
J: TRBJ2-7; V: TRBV28; CDR3: ASRRSGGYEQY
J: TRBJ2-7; V: TRBV7-9; CDR3: ASSPLGTSGTYEQY
J: TRBJ2-6; V: TRBV4-1; CDR3: ASSQEGTGANVLT
J: TRBJ1-5; V: TRBV18; CDR3: ASSPSNQPQH
J: TRBJ2-1; V: TRBV27; CDR3: ASSLSRMESNEQF
J: TRBJ1-5; V: TRBV2; CDR3: ASRGQGSNQPQH
J: TRBJ1-5; V: TRBV5-1; CDR3: ASSPVDGSNQPQH
J: TRBJ1-4; V: TRBV2; CDR3: ASTGVLNEKLF
J: TRBJ2-3; V: TRBV20-1; CDR3: SRRTTDTQY
J: TRBJ1-2; V: TRBV5-4; CDR3: ASSHTGGLNGYT
J: TRBJ1-2; V: TRBV6-1; CDR3: ASSEAGVGVYGYT
J: TRBJ1-6; V: TRBV6-5; CDR3: ASSYKDISPLH
J: TRBJ2-1; V: TRBV2; CDR3: ASEEEGRNEQF
J: TRBJ1-1; V: TRBV5-1; CDR3: ASSFLDGGGTEAF
J: TRBJ1-5; V: TRBV15; CDR3: ATRWQPQH
J: TRBJ1-1; V: TRBV29-1; CDR3: SVIRGNTEAF
J: TRBJ1-4; V: TRBV4-1; CDR3: ASSQEGRSRGKLF
J: TRBJ2-7; V: TRBV5-1; CDR3: ASSLGGQGINEQY
J: TRBJ2-3; V: TRBV19; CDR3: ASSLGLSSTDTQY
J: TRBJ2-3; V: TRBV7-9; CDR3: ASSLLSTDTQY
J: TRBJ1-5; V: TRBV30; CDR3: AWGEDQPQH
J: TRBJ1-5; V: TRBV2; CDR3: ASRGDSYNQPQH
J: TRBJ2-1; V: TRBV11-2; CDR3: ASSLFVVNEQF
J: TRBJ2-1; V: TRBV5-1; CDR3: ASSQGLAGGPLIYNEQF
J: TRBJ2-2; V: TRBV5-1; CDR3: ASSLEVAATGELF
J: TRBJ2-7; V: TRBV27; CDR3: ASSLNLGQGAFEQY
J: TRBJ1-1; V: TRBV6-1; CDR3: ASSGLDRANTEAF
J: TRBJ2-3; V: TRBV18; CDR3: ASSREGLPTDTQY
J: TRBJ2-3; V: TRBV7-2; CDR3: ASSSSTSGGAAQY
J: TRBJ1-1; V: TRBV19; CDR3: ASSTEDRGLTEAF
J: TRBJ2-3; V: TRBV14; CDR3: ASSQGRGTDTQY
J: TRBJ2-1; V: TRBV5-4; CDR3: ASSNSGDYNEQF
J: TRBJ1-3; V: TRBV23-1; CDR3: ASIWSQQGSNNGNTIY